These 2 T cell receptor beta chains came from one sample sequenced in a study of CD8+CD57+ T cells in acquired aplastic anemia. Profiling of TCR beta VDJ combinations and CDR3 sequences used genomic DNA as template. MiXCR was run by TCRdb on the reads, yielding one entry per CDR3 protein. There are roughly 300,000 distinct CDR3 sequences in the sample; 45% to 70% occur only once, and 8% lies in the top ten. Sequencing input: sorted CD4+, CD8+, or CD8+CD57+ T cells (not recorded which) from PBMCs. Receptor source: a human donor with severe aplastic anemia or a healthy control (not recorded which).

The chain uses TRBV20-1 and TRBJ2-2; D assignment may be TRBD1 or TRBD2 (5 bases each). CDR3 size: 13 residues. Germline V gives CDR1 DFQATT, CDR2 SNEGSKA (reference sequence). In DNA, the CDR3 is TGCAGCGCACCGGGGCGGAACACCGGGGAGCTGTTTTTT. Its translation: CSAPGRNTGELFF.

The J gene is TRBJ1-1, the V gene TRBV29-1; D is unclear. The CDR3 runs 10 residues. V was trimmed by 6 bases and J by 6 bases, leaving 8 bases between them. The germline gives CDR1 SQVTM, CDR2 ANQGSEA. The CDR3 bases are TGCAGCGTCGCCGACCCTGAAGCTTTCTTT. It is translated as CSVADPEAFF.